The source of this T cell receptor (beta chain) is a study of shared clonotypes between healthy human individuals. Study-wide findings and caveats: Naive CD4 clonotypes overlapped across several donors at about 5.2%. Specimens sampled were limited to blood, with tissue repertoires likely differing.

About this clone itself: The antigen remains undetermined.

This table comes from immunoSEQ multiplex PCR, and its TCRdb copy is limited to in-frame clones, with some not included. Among roughly 2,500,000 clones listed, 80% to 95% were seen once. Germline V CDR1 and CDR2: SEHNR, FQNEAQ (reference sequence). CDR3 length equals 15 residues. V shed 5 bases and J shed 2 bases, with 15 bases lying between them. The origin of this receptor is a young man in good health. Some clones in this sample may be carry-over from other donors' samples. Sequenced sample: naive CD4+ T cells from PBMCs. Sample subset: CD45RA+ positively selected. The chain joins TRBV7-9 to TRBJ1-2; D is ambiguous. CDR3 sequence (DNA): TGTGCCAGCAGCAAATTTCCAGACAAGAACTATGGCTACACCTTC. This encodes CASSKFPDKNYGYTF.